This entry lists 12 T cell receptor beta chains sequenced from one sample in a study of early T cells in non-severe SARS-CoV-2 infection. TCRdb passed the 5' RACE reads through MiXCR, listing each CDR3 protein once. The repertoire consists of roughly 77,000 distinct CDR3 sequences, with 9% to 15% occurring once and the leading ten covering about 4.2%. What was sequenced was whole blood. Receptor source: an adult who was a healthcare worker with PCR-confirmed SARS-CoV-2 infection or an uninfected control (not recorded which).

The chain joins TRBV11-2 to TRBJ2-3; a possible D gene is TRBD2 (5 bases). V lost 5 bases to trimming and J lost 1 base, with 13 bases between them. Germline CDR1 is SGHAT and CDR2 is FQNNGV. The CDR3 is made up of 15 amino acids. The CDR3 region has the DNA TGTGCCAGCAGCCCCCAGCGGTCGGGCACAGATACGCAGTATTTT. Its protein product is CASSPQRSGTDTQYF.

This clonotype was picked up many times. The rearrangement joins TRBV3-1 to TRBJ2-1; 9 bases match TRBD2. Trimming took 0 bases from V and 4 from J; bases not matched to a gene: 7. The CDR3 spans 17 residues. In germline, CDR1 is LGHDT, CDR2 YNNKEL (reference sequence). CDR3 DNA sequence: TGTGCCAGCAGCCAAGATCCCGGCGGGAGGGCGTACAATGAGCAGTTCTTC. It translates to CASSQDPGGRAYNEQFF.

This clonotype was seen at least ten times. The V and J genes are TRBV7-2 and TRBJ2-1; D uncertain. Trimming cost V 1 base and J 9 bases, with 13 bases left between them. CDR1 and CDR2 from the germline V gene are SGHTA and FQGNSA. This CDR3 is built from 14 residues. The CDR3 nucleotides read TGTGCCAGCAGCTTAGAGTTAGTTACGGGTGAGCAGTTCTTC. It yields the protein CASSLELVTGEQFF.

About this clonotype: The germline gene is not matched at one end of the junction; a read error may be the cause. The chain combines TRBV7-6 with TRBJ2-1; 15 positions match TRBD2. This CDR3 contains 18 residues. Germline assignment: CDR1 SGHVS and CDR2 FNYEAQ. The CDR3: CANSPGLAGGRAYNEQFF. The CDR3 DNA reads TGTGCCAACAGCCCCGGACTAGCGGGAGGGCGGGCCTACAATGAGCAGTTCTTC.

This chain uses TRBV7-6 with TRBJ2-1; a weak D match, TRBD1 (6 bases). V shed 5 bases and J shed 6 bases, with 17 bases lying between them. CDR1 is SGHVS, CDR2 FNYEAQ, per germline. The CDR3 consists of 15 residues. CDR3 loop: CASSTRLQGFNEQFF. In nucleotides, the CDR3 is TGTGCCAGCAGCACGAGGTTACAGGGATTCAATGAGCAGTTCTTC.

The chain couples TRBV6-6 to TRBJ2-6; no reliable D call. Germline loops: CDR1 MNHNY, CDR2 SVGAGI (reference sequence). CDR3 length equals 16 residues. The germline V and J ends were trimmed by 1 base and 2 bases, with 9 bases remaining between them. In nucleotides, the CDR3 is TGTGCCAGCAGTTACTTTGGTACAGCTGGGGCCAACGTCCTGACTTTC. Its translation: CASSYFGTAGANVLTF.

This clonotype was detected ten times or more. The chain couples TRBV29-1 to TRBJ2-7; D might be TRBD2 (5 bases). Per the germline V gene, CDR1 is SQVTM and CDR2 is ANQGSEA. CDR3 length: 14 amino acids. V was clipped by 6 bases and J by 1 base, with 16 bases between them. CDR3 amino acids: CSVAGIPGSYEQYF. For the CDR3, the DNA is TGCAGCGTCGCCGGGATCCCCGGATCCTACGAGCAGTACTTC.

This clonotype was picked up many times. The junction departs from the called germline gene at one end, perhaps through a read error. This rearrangement joins TRBV5-1 to TRBJ1-5; TRBD1 aligns across 7 bases. This CDR3 contains 15 residues. CDR1 and CDR2 from the germline V gene are SGHRS and YFSETQ. The CDR3 sequence: CASSRDSNSNQPQHF. The CDR3 nucleotides are TGTGCCAGTAGTAGGGACAGCAACTCCAATCAGCCCCAGCATTTT.

A remark on this clonotype: A read error may be the cause here, since a much bigger clone is one base away. This chain uses TRBV11-3 with TRBJ2-7; D might be TRBD1 or TRBD2, each matching 5 bases. The CDR3 runs to 13 residues. Germline-derived CDR1 and CDR2 are SGHNT and YENEEA. Trimming cost V 4 bases and J 3 bases, with 10 bases left between them. The CDR3 DNA is TGTGCCAGCAGCTCGGGGCCACACTACGAGCAGTACTTC. Its translation is CASSSGPHYEQYF. Filled out from reference TRBV11-3 and TRBJ2-7, the complete variable domain reads EAGVVQSPRYKIIEKKQPVAFWCNPISGHNTLYWYLQNLGQGPELLIRYENEEAVDDSQLPKDRFSAERLKGVDSTLKIQPAELGDSAVYLCASSSGPHYEQYFGPGTRLTVT.

The sample holds a few counts of this clonotype. The chain couples TRBV12-5 to TRBJ2-2; TRBD2 might be the D (5 bases). This CDR3 is 14 amino acids long. Germline CDR1 and CDR2: LGHNT and FRNRAP. Between the trimmed V and J ends, which lost 1 base and 5 bases, there was a span of 8 bases. The CDR3 region is CASGLERSTGELFF. CDR3 nucleotide sequence: TGTGCTAGTGGTTTGGAGCGGAGTACCGGGGAGCTGTTTTTT.

With respect to this clonotype: A much larger clonotype is one base distant, so this may be a read error. The chain carries TRBV27 and TRBJ2-1; tentative D call: TRBD2 (6 bases). V was cut by 3 bases and J by 10 bases, with 19 bases left in between. In germline, CDR1 is MNHEY, CDR2 SMNVEV (reference sequence). The CDR3 covers 15 residues. DNA of the CDR3: TGTGCCAGCAGTTTCCGGGACTCCTTTCGGAAAGAGCAGTTCTTC. Its translation is CASSFRDSFRKEQFF.

Ten or more counts support this clonotype. V gene TRBV7-2 combines with J gene TRBJ2-7; TRBD2 might be the D (5 bases). V lost 6 bases and J lost 7, with 13 bases in between. Germline V gives CDR1 SGHTA, CDR2 FQGNSA. This CDR3 comprises 12 residues. This chain's CDR3 is CASSPRRSEQYF. The DNA of the CDR3 is TGTGCCAGCAGTCCGAGGAGGTCGGAGCAGTACTTC.